The T cell receptor (beta chain) described here comes from a study of blood T cells in healthy people across ages. Study-wide findings and caveats: Higher diversity, along with more naive CD4+ cells, distinguished long-lived donors from aged donors.

Alongside a J-beta primer mix, a sample-barcoded 5' primer served in a second PCR lasting about 7 to 12 cycles. TCRdb ran MiXCR on the 5' RACE reads and lists one entry per CDR3 protein. Of about 1.5 million distinct CDR3 sequences in the sample, 42% were seen once. Donors were healthy Caucasian individuals from Russia aged roughly 6 to 90. Worth noting for this clonotype: Its antigen is as yet unknown.

V was clipped by 6 bases and J by 0 bases, with 16 bases between them. Germline assignment: CDR1 MGHDK and CDR2 SYGVNS. This CDR3 has 16 amino acids. This sequence joins TRBV25-1 and TRBJ2-3; maybe TRBD1 (5 bases). This TCR derives from a woman aged 18-29 years in good health. Material for sequencing was blood. The chain's CDR3 is CASSPWGEPSTDTQYF. The CDR3 region has the DNA TGTGCCAGCAGCCCCTGGGGCGAGCCTAGCACAGATACGCAGTATTTT.